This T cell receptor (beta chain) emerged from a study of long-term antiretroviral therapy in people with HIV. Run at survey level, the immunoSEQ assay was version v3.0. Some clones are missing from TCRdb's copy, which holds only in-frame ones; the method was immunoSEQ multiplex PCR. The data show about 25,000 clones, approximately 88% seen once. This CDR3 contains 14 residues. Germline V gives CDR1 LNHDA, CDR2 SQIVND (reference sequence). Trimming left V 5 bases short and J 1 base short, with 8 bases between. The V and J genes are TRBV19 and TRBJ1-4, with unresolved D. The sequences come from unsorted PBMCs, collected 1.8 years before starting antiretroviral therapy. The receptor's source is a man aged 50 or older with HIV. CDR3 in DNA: TGTGCCAGTAGTTACGGGGTAACTAATGAAAAACTGTTTTTT. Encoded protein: CASSYGVTNEKLFF.